These 30 T cell receptor beta chains share one sample of origin, sequenced in a study of blood T cell repertoires in COVID-19. Only in-frame clones appear in the TCRdb table, and some are missing; sequencing was by immunoSEQ multiplex PCR. The data show about 190,000 clones, with about 82% seen just once and around 5.7% held by the top ten. Sequencing input: PBMCs or T cells enriched from blood (not recorded which). These receptors were taken from a man between 35 and 55 years old with acute COVID-19.

The chain is built from TRBV9 and TRBJ1-4; D gene uncertain. V was cut by 2 bases and J by 5 bases, with 10 bases left in between. Germline CDR1 SGDLS, CDR2 YYNGEE. This CDR3 has 14 amino acids. DNA of the CDR3: TGTGCCAGCAGCGTGAGCGGTACAAATGAAAAACTGTTTTTT. This sequence encodes CASSVSGTNEKLFF.

The chain has TRBV7-9 and TRBJ1-5; unclear D gene. CDR1 is SEHNR and CDR2 is FQNEAQ in the germline V gene (reference sequence). The CDR3 extends over 12 amino acids. With 3 bases removed from V and 4 bases from J, the gap between germline ends came to 4 bases. CDR3 region: CASSFPNQPQHF. CDR3 DNA sequence: TGTGCCAGCAGCTTTCCGAATCAGCCCCAGCATTTT.

This clone occurred a few times. The gene calls are TRBV15 and TRBJ1-3; D is ambiguous. Germline V gene lookup returns CDR1 LNHNV and CDR2 YYDKDF (reference sequence). This CDR3 has 13 amino acids. Trimming shortened V by 6 bases and J by 0 bases, and 6 bases separated the two germline ends. Here the CDR3 reads CATRLFSGNTIYF. CDR3 nucleotides: TGTGCCACCAGACTATTCTCTGGAAACACCATATATTTT.

The V and J genes are TRBV2 and TRBJ2-7; the match to TRBD2 covers 8 bases. J lost 2 bases, V lost 7 bases, and 10 bases had no gene match. The germline V gene has CDR1 SNHLY and CDR2 FYNNEI. The CDR3 loop spans 15 amino acids. This chain's CDR3 is CASKSLAARAYEQYF. CDR3 in DNA: TGTGCCAGCAAATCACTAGCGGCCCGCGCCTACGAGCAGTACTTC.

The gene calls are TRBV6-5 and TRBJ2-5; maybe TRBD2 (6 bases). The CDR3 consists of 14 residues. The germline CDR1 and CDR2 sequences are MNHEY and SVGAGI. Trimming shortened V by 6 bases and J by 2 bases, and 13 bases separated the two germline ends. The CDR3 reads CASSATGDQETQYF. DNA of the CDR3: TGTGCCAGCAGCGCGACGGGGGATCAAGAGACCCAGTACTTC.

This clone was detected once. V gene TRBV4-1 combines with J gene TRBJ2-7; maybe TRBD2 (6 bases). This CDR3 has 13 residues. Trimming took off 1 base at V and 9 bases at J, with 13 bases between the two ends. Germline-derived CDR1 and CDR2 are MGHRA and YSYEKL. This chain's CDR3 is CASSQAGATLQYF. The CDR3 DNA follows: TGCGCCAGCAGCCAAGCGGGAGCAACTCTGCAGTACTTC.

The chain joins TRBV5-1 to TRBJ2-7, with 13 bases fitting TRBD2. CDR1 is SGHRS, CDR2 YFSETQ, per germline. V was clipped by 4 bases and J by 3 bases; unmatched bases: 4. The CDR3 is 15 amino acids. The CDR3 bases are TGCGCCAGCAGCGGGACTAGCGGGACGTACTACGAGCAGTACTTC. Its protein product is CASSGTSGTYYEQYF.

CDR3: CASKDRTEKLFF. Written as DNA, the CDR3 is TGTGCCAGCAAGGACAGGACTGAAAAACTGTTTTTT. The V and J genes are TRBV25-1 and TRBJ1-4; 7 nucleotides line up with TRBD1. The germline CDR1 and CDR2 sequences are MGHDK and SYGVNS. The CDR3 has 12 residues. Trimming took 7 bases from V and 7 from J; bases not matched to a gene: 3.

This chain links TRBV27 with TRBJ1-1; D might be TRBD1 (6 bases). The V gene lost 8 bases and the J gene lost 11 bases, with 12 bases spanning the gap. Per germline, CDR1 MNHEY and CDR2 SMNVEV (reference sequence). The CDR3 is made up of 10 amino acids. CDR3 DNA sequence: TGTGCCAGCGGGGAGGGGGGGGCTTTCTTT. Encoded protein: CASGEGGAFF.

V usage is TRBV30 and J usage is TRBJ1-5; 7 bases are a match to TRBD1. The V segment lost 1 base and the J segment 6 bases; nucleotides outside the gene matches: 0. The CDR3 runs to 12 residues. CDR1 and CDR2 from the germline V gene are GTSNPN and SVGIG (reference sequence). This chain's CDR3 is CAWSAGGQPQHF. As DNA, the CDR3 is TGTGCCTGGAGTGCAGGGGGTCAGCCCCAGCATTTT.

The chain combines TRBV29-1 with TRBJ2-1; 8 bases align to TRBD2. V lost 3 bases, J lost 6 bases, and 16 bases stayed unmatched. This CDR3 has 17 residues. Germline CDR1 reads SQVTM; CDR2 reads ANQGSEA. The CDR3 DNA follows: TGCAGCGTTGACCCCTCGCGGGGGGCGGGAGTAGTCAATGAGCAGTTCTTC. Its protein product is CSVDPSRGAGVVNEQFF.

There are a few counts of this clone. J is TRBJ2-1 and V is TRBV28, with TRBD2 matching over 7 bases. The V gene's germline CDR1 is MDHEN and CDR2 SYDVKM. V shed 8 bases and J 6 bases; nucleotides not matched to a gene: 1. This CDR3 region has 11 residues. CDR3 DNA sequence: TGTGCCAGCTTAGCGGGCAATGAGCAGTTCTTC. Its protein product is CASLAGNEQFF.

This sequence joins TRBV7-2 and TRBJ2-7, with D tentatively TRBD2 (6 bases). The CDR3 has 15 amino acids. V lost 3 bases and J 3 bases, leaving 15 bases between the germline ends. The germline CDR1 and CDR2 sequences are SGHTA and FQGNSA. CDR3 sequence reads: CASSFDGRTSYEQYF. The DNA for the CDR3 is TGTGCCAGCAGCTTTGATGGGAGGACCAGCTACGAGCAGTACTTC.

This clone was seen more than once but under ten times. The chain employs TRBV9 and TRBJ2-1; TRBD2 might be the D (6 bases). The CDR3 extends over 16 amino acids. V was trimmed by 0 bases and J by 12 bases, leaving 22 bases between them. Germline V gene data show CDR1 as SGDLS and CDR2 as YYNGEE. The CDR3, as DNA: TGTGCCAGCAGCGTAGCGGGGGTCGGGCGCGGCAGAGGGCAGTTCTTC. Its translation is CASSVAGVGRGRGQFF.

The rearrangement links TRBV11-2 to TRBJ1-4, with D possibly being TRBD1 (5 bases). The CDR3 has 13 amino acids. The germline V gene encodes CDR1 SGHAT and CDR2 FQNNGV. V gave up 5 bases and J gave up 6 bases, with 10 bases separating them. CDR3 nucleotides: TGTGCCAGCAGCCGCGGGGGTGATGAAAAACTGTTTTTT. This codes for CASSRGGDEKLFF.

This clone was found once. This rearrangement joins TRBV7-8 to TRBJ1-1; D is possibly TRBD1 (6 bases). This CDR3 is built from 15 residues. Germline V lookup: CDR1 SGHVS, CDR2 FQNEAQ. Trimming removed 5 bases from V and 2 bases from J, with 15 bases in between. The CDR3 is CASSLGGVLNTEAFF. In DNA, the CDR3 is TGTGCCAGCAGCCTAGGGGGGGTCTTAAACACTGAAGCTTTCTTT.

This clone has just one count. This chain connects TRBV2 to TRBJ1-1, with D possibly matching TRBD1 (6 bases). Per the germline V gene, CDR1 is SNHLY and CDR2 is FYNNEI. V lost 7 bases, J lost 1 base, and 13 bases lay in between. The CDR3 length is 14 residues. CDR3 coding DNA: TGTGCCAGCACCGGGACACGGACGAACACTGAAGCTTTCTTT. Protein: CASTGTRTNTEAFF.

This chain links TRBV7-9 with TRBJ1-4; weak D call: TRBD1 (5 bases). The germline gives CDR1 SEHNR, CDR2 FQNEAQ (reference sequence). With 5 bases removed from V and 5 bases from J, the gap between germline ends came to 12 bases. The CDR3 covers 14 residues. CDR3 nucleotide sequence: TGTGCCAGCAGCCCCGGGGGTTCAAATGAAAAACTGTTTTTT. Translated: CASSPGGSNEKLFF.

This sequence joins TRBV6-6 and TRBJ1-5; 9 positions agree with TRBD1. V gave up 6 bases and J gave up 6 bases; unmatched junction bases: 3. Looked up from germline, CDR1 is MNHNY and CDR2 is SVGAGI (reference sequence). The CDR3 is made up of 13 amino acids. CDR3: CASSTGGTQPQHF. In DNA, the CDR3 is TGTGCCAGCAGCACAGGGGGCACTCAGCCCCAGCATTTT.

This chain connects TRBV6-5 to TRBJ2-7; 7 bases align to TRBD2. V lost 4 bases, J lost 0 bases, and 0 bases stayed unmatched. The CDR3 extends over 13 amino acids. CDR1 is MNHEY, CDR2 SVGAGI, per germline. CDR3 protein: CASSWTSSYEQYF. The CDR3 nucleotides read TGTGCCAGCAGTTGGACTAGCTCCTACGAGCAGTACTTC.

V is TRBV5-6 and J is TRBJ2-6, with 8 bases identical to TRBD2. The CDR3 sequence is 17 residues long. Trimming took 4 bases from V and 0 from J; bases not matched to a gene: 6. CDR1 is SGHDT, CDR2 YYEEEE, per germline. CDR3 DNA sequence: TGTGCCAGCAGCCGGGGGGGCAATACCTCTGGGGCCAACGTCCTGACTTTC. Amino acids: CASSRGGNTSGANVLTF.

The gene calls are TRBV18 and TRBJ2-3; 9 bases agree with TRBD1. CDR1 and CDR2 from the germline V gene are KGHSH and LQKENI. This CDR3 contains 15 residues. V trimming: 7 bases; J trimming: 1 base; junction bases outside the gene matches: 6. CDR3 bases: TGTGCCAGCTTTACCCGACAGGGGGGCACAGATACGCAGTATTTT. Translation: CASFTRQGGTDTQYF. The full variable domain, in which reference TRBV18 and TRBJ2-3 provide the parts outside the CDR3, is NAGVMQNPRHLVRRRGQEARLRCSPMKGHSHVYWYRQLPEEGLKFMVYLQKENIIDESGMPKERFSAEFPKEGPSILRIQQVVRGDSAAYFCASFTRQGGTDTQYFGPGTRLTVL.

The rearrangement uses TRBV6-5 and TRBJ2-2; 12 positions agree with TRBD2. The CDR3 extends over 14 amino acids. V shed 7 bases and J 7 bases; nucleotides not matched to a gene: 4. Looked up from germline, CDR1 is MNHEY and CDR2 is SVGAGI. The CDR3 DNA reads as TGTGCCAGCACCCTAGCGGGAGGGGACGGGGAGCTGTTTTTT. It encodes CASTLAGGDGELFF.

The chain combines TRBV2 with TRBJ2-4; 9 bases line up with TRBD2. The CDR3 is made up of 13 amino acids. V shed 9 bases and J 6 bases; nucleotides not matched to a gene: 6. Germline lookup yields CDR1 SNHLY and CDR2 FYNNEI. The chain's CDR3 is CASTAGGGNIQYF. DNA of the CDR3: TGTGCCAGTACGGCGGGAGGGGGAAACATTCAGTACTTC.

The chain uses TRBV15 and TRBJ2-2; 8 bases fit TRBD1. The CDR3 is 15 amino acids. Trimming took 6 bases from V and 6 from J; bases not matched to a gene: 9. Looked up from germline, CDR1 is LNHNV and CDR2 is YYDKDF (reference sequence). The CDR3 DNA follows: TGTGCCACCAGAGAGACGCAGGGGGCGGCCGGGGAGCTGTTTTTT. Translating it yields CATRETQGAAGELFF.

The chain uses TRBV2 and TRBJ2-3; 7 bases are a match to TRBD2. V was clipped by 7 bases and J by 0 bases; unmatched bases: 13. This CDR3 has 17 amino acids. Looked up from germline, CDR1 is SNHLY and CDR2 is FYNNEI. For the CDR3, the DNA is TGTGCCAGCACCCGGGAGGCGACATTTTCTAGCACAGATACGCAGTATTTT. Its translation: CASTREATFSSTDTQYF.

This clone was observed a handful of times. The chain is built from TRBV5-1 and TRBJ2-1; 14 bases agree with TRBD2. V lost 4 bases to trimming and J lost 7 bases; unmatched junction nucleotides: 10. The length of the CDR3 is 17 residues. Germline CDR1 reads SGHRS; CDR2 reads YFSETQ. The CDR3 nucleotides read TGCGCCAGCAGCGAAGGACTAGCGGGAGGTACGGGAAATGAGCAGTTCTTC. Translating gives CASSEGLAGGTGNEQFF.

The chain uses TRBV28 and TRBJ2-1; 8 bases agree with TRBD2. The junction had 17 bases not matched to a gene; V was cut back by 5 bases and J by 5 bases. Germline CDR1 MDHEN, CDR2 SYDVKM. CDR3 size: 18 residues. This CDR3 is CASSNPFLSGTNNNEQFF. DNA for the CDR3: TGTGCCAGCAGTAACCCCTTTCTTAGCGGGACCAACAACAATGAGCAGTTCTTC. Full variable domain (remainder filled in from reference TRBV28 and TRBJ2-1): DVKVTQSSRYLVKRTGEKVFLECVQDMDHENMFWYRQDPGLGLRLIYFSYDVKMKEKGDIPEGYSVSREKKERFSLILESASTNQTSMYLCASSNPFLSGTNNNEQFFGPGTRLTVL.

This clone was picked up one time. The CDR3 bases are TGCGCCAGCAGCGCCCGGGACAGAAACTACGAGCAGTACTTC. This translates into CASSARDRNYEQYF. The chain links TRBV5-1 to TRBJ2-7; 7 bases are a match to TRBD1. CDR3 length: 14 amino acids. Trimming took 4 bases from V and 3 from J; bases not matched to a gene: 7. Germline V gene lookup returns CDR1 SGHRS and CDR2 YFSETQ.

The V gene is TRBV4-1, the J gene TRBJ2-1; 9 bases line up with TRBD2. Trimming removed 3 bases from V and 2 bases from J; junction bases left unmatched: 5. Germline CDR1 is MGHRA and CDR2 is YSYEKL. The CDR3 covers 16 residues. CDR3: CASSHLAGSTYNEQFF. CDR3 in DNA: TGCGCCAGCAGCCACCTAGCGGGATCTACCTACAATGAGCAGTTCTTC.